Presented here are 4 T cell receptor beta chains from one specimen sequenced in a study of OX40 agonist ivuxolimab in advanced cancers. Some clones are missing from TCRdb's copy, which holds only in-frame ones; the method was immunoSEQ multiplex PCR. The data contain about 64,000 clones, around 84% of them seen just once; the ten biggest clones take up about 2.2%. Sequenced here: CD4+ or CD8+ T cells sorted from blood, sampled in a trial of the OX40 agonist ivuxolimab. The receptors come from an adult with an advanced solid tumor such as melanoma, head and neck, liver or kidney cancer.

This clone is medium-sized by share. The J gene is TRBJ1-2, the V gene TRBV6-5, with D tentatively TRBD1 (5 bases). The ends were cut back, 8 bases at V and 8 bases at J, with 15 bases in the middle. Germline CDR1 and CDR2: MNHEY and SVGAGI. This CDR3 has 12 amino acids. DNA for the CDR3: TGTGCCAGCGGTGGGGCAGGGTACGGCTACACCTTC. Amino acids: CASGGAGYGYTF.

The CDR3 sequence is CASTPSGGDTTDTQYF. For the CDR3, the DNA is TGCGCCAGCACGCCCAGCGGGGGAGACACCACAGATACGCAGTATTTT. The rearrangement links TRBV4-1 to TRBJ2-3, with 8 bases fitting TRBD2. V gave up 7 bases and J gave up 2 bases; unmatched junction bases: 11. Germline V gene lookup returns CDR1 MGHRA and CDR2 YSYEKL. The CDR3 has 16 amino acids.

This rearrangement joins TRBV19 to TRBJ2-2; possibly TRBD1 or TRBD2 for D (5 bases each). V lost 3 bases and J lost 2, with 13 bases in between. Germline V CDR1 and CDR2: LNHDA, SQIVND (reference sequence). The CDR3 length is 16 residues. CDR3 DNA sequence: TGTGCCAGTAGTATTTGGCAAGGGGACAACACCGGGGAGCTGTTTTTT. Translated, it gives CASSIWQGDNTGELFF.

CDR3 residues: CSVEEVSGDTQYF. The CDR3 bases are TGCAGCGTTGAAGAAGTATCGGGGGATACGCAGTATTTT. This chain connects TRBV29-1 to TRBJ2-3, with a weak D call TRBD2 (5 bases). CDR1 and CDR2 (germline): SQVTM, ANQGSEA. V lost 0 bases to trimming and J lost 6 bases, with 10 bases between them. The CDR3 loop spans 13 amino acids.